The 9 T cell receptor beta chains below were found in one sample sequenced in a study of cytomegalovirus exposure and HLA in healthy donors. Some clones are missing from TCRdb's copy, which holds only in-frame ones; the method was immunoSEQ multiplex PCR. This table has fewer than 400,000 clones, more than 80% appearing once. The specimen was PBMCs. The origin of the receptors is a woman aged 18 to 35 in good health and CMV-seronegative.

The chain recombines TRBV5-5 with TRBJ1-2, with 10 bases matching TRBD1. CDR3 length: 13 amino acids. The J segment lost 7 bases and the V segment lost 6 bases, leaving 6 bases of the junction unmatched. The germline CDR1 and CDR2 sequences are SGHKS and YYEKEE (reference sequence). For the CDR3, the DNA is TGTGCCAGCACGCCGGGACAGGGGAGTGGCTACACCTTC. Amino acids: CASTPGQGSGYTF.

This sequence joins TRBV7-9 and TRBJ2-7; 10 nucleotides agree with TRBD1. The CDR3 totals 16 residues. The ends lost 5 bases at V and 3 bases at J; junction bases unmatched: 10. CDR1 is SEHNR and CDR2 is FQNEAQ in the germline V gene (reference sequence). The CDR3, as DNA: TGTGCCAGCAGCCCCGGGATGGGACAGGGGAGCTACGAGCAGTACTTC. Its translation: CASSPGMGQGSYEQYF.

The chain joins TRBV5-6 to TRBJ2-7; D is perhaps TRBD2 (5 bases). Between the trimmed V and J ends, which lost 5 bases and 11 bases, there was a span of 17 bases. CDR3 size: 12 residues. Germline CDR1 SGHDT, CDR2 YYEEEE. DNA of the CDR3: TGTGCCAGCAGTTTCGGGGAAGGGAGAAAGTACTTC. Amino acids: CASSFGEGRKYF. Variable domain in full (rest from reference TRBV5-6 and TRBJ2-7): DAGVTQSPTHLIKTRGQQVTLRCSPKSGHDTVSWYQQALGQGPQFIFQYYEEEERQRGNFPDRFSGHQFPNYSSELNVNALLLGDSALYLCASSFGEGRKYFGPGTRLTVT.

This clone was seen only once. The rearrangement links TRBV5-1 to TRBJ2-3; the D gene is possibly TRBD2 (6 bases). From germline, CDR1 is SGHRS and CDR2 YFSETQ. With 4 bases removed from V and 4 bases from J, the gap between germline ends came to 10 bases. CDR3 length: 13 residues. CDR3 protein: CASSLGSSDTQYF. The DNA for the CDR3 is TGCGCCAGCAGCCTCGGGAGTTCAGATACGCAGTATTTT.

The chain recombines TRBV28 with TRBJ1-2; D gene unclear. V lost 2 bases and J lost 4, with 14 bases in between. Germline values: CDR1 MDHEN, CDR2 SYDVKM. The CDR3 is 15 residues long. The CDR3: CASSLGNQATYGYTF. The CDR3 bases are TGTGCCAGCAGTTTAGGAAACCAGGCAACCTATGGCTACACCTTC.

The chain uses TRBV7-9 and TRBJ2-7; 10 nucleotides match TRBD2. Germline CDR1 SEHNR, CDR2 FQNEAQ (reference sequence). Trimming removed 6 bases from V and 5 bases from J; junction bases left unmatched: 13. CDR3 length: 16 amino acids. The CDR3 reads CASSPPRGTSADEQYF. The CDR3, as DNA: TGTGCCAGCAGTCCGCCCAGAGGGACTAGCGCGGACGAGCAGTACTTC. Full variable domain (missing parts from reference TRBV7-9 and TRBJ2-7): DTGVSQNPRHKITKRGQNVTFRCDPISEHNRLYWYRQTLGQGPEFLTYFQNEAQLEKSRLLSDRFSAERPKGSFSTLEIQRTEQGDSAMYLCASSPPRGTSADEQYFGPGTRLTVT.

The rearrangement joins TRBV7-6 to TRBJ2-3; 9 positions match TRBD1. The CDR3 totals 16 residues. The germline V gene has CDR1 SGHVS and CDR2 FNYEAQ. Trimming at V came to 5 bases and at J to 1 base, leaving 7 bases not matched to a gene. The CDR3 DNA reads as TGTGCCAGCAGCCCCAGTACAGGGGGCGGCACAGATACGCAGTATTTT. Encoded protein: CASSPSTGGGTDTQYF.

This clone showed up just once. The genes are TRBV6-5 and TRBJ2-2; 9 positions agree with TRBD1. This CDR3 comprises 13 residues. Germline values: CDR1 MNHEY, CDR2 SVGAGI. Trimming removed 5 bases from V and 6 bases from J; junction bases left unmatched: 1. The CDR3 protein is CASSRTGAGELFF. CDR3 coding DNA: TGTGCCAGCAGTCGGACAGGGGCCGGGGAGCTGTTTTTT.

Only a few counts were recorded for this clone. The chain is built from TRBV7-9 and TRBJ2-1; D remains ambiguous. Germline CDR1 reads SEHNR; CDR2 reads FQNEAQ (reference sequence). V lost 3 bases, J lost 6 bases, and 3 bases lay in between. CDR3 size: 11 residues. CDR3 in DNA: TGTGCCAGCAGCTTTAGCAATGAGCAGTTCTTC. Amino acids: CASSFSNEQFF.